This is a list of T cell receptor beta chains from one sample in a study of shared T cell receptors in the human thymus. Sequenced by immunoSEQ multiplex PCR; TCRdb stores in-frame clones only, minus some. Of 550,000 to 800,000 clones detected, 75% to 90% appear once; the ten largest clones hold over 0.008%. In addition, the sample was reused for a study of human thymus T cells.

The source material was thymocytes. The source is a girl younger than two with a congenital heart defect. Each CDR3 is given with its conserved first and last residue. D genes are given only for firm matches. Size tells how often a clone was seen (once, few, many) or the class of an expanded clone, and some rows leave it out.

-	TRBV7-2	-	TRBJ1-5	TGTGCCAGCAGCTTAGTTCGGGGGGCGAGTAATCAGCCCCAGCATTTT	CASSLVRGASNQPQHF
-	TRBV11-2	-	TRBJ1-1	TGTGCCAGCAGCCTGCGGGGACCGGGGAACACTGAAGCTTTCTTT	CASSLRGPGNTEAFF
-	TRBV19	-	TRBJ2-5	TGTGCCAGTAGTATCATTGCTTCGGAGGAGACCCAGTACTTC	CASSIIASEETQYF
-	TRBV6-1	-	TRBJ1-6	TGTGCCAGCAGTGAAATCCGGGACATTAATTCACCCCTCCACTTT	CASSEIRDINSPLHF
-	TRBV10-3	-	TRBJ1-1	TGTGCCACCCGAAAGGGGGTCGTGAACACTGAAGCTTTCTTT	CATRKGVVNTEAFF
-	TRBV6-5	-	TRBJ1-1	TGTGCCAGCAGTTACTCGAGACAGCATACGAACACTGAAGCTTTCTTT	CASSYSRQHTNTEAFF
-	TRBV12-5	-	TRBJ1-2	TGTGCTAGTGGTTTGGCCCACAGGAGGGGCGGCCATGGCTACACCTTC	CASGLAHRRGGHGYTF
-	TRBV6-1	-	TRBJ2-7	TGTGCCAGCAGTTTATACGAGCAGTACTTC	CASSLYEQYF
-	TRBV6-5	-	TRBJ1-5	TGTGCCAGCAGTTTGAATGGAGGGGATAGCAATCAGCCCCAGCATTTT	CASSLNGGDSNQPQHF
TRBD2	TRBV9	-	TRBJ2-5	TGTGCCAGCAGCGTAGGAGACCCGCGGGGGGGGCCAGTAGCGGGGGACCAAGAGACCCAGTACTTC	CASSVGDPRGGPVAGDQETQYF
-	TRBV5-1	-	TRBJ1-6	TGCGCCAGCAGCTTGGACCAGGGGACGAATTCACCCCTCCACTTT	CASSLDQGTNSPLHF
TRBD1	TRBV5-6	-	TRBJ1-4	TGTGCCAGCAGCGAACAGGGGGACGGTGAAAAACTGTTTTTT	CASSEQGDGEKLFF
TRBD1	TRBV7-6	-	TRBJ2-5	TGTGCCAGCAGCTCCCCACACGGGACAGGGATAGAGACCCAGTACTTC	CASSSPHGTGIETQYF
-	TRBV5-4	-	TRBJ2-7	TGTGCCAGCAGCTTGGTCGCAGGGGGGCACGAGCAGTACTTC	CASSLVAGGHEQYF
TRBD1	TRBV5-4	-	TRBJ1-1	TGTGCCACTTTAGGACAGGGAGTATCCCGGGAACACACTGAAGCTTTCTTT	CATLGQGVSREHTEAFF
-	TRBV6-1	-	TRBJ2-5	TGTGCCAGCCTAAGGACTATCCAAGAGACCCAGTACTTC	CASLRTIQETQYF
-	TRBV28	-	TRBJ2-7	TGTGCCAGCAGTACAGATTGCGAGCAGTACTTC	CASSTDCEQYF
TRBD2	TRBV5-1	-	TRBJ2-7	TGCGCCAGCAGCAGCGGGGTCCACTACGAGCAGTACTTC	CASSSGVHYEQYF
-	TRBV7-8	-	TRBJ1-5	TGTGCCAGCAGCTTATTTTTAGTTCCGAGGAATCAGCCCCAGCATTTT	CASSLFLVPRNQPQHF
-	TRBV5-4	-	TRBJ2-7	TGTGCCAGCAGCTTTTGGAACAGGCTTGACCTATCCTACGAGCAGTACTTC	CASSFWNRLDLSYEQYF
-	TRBV5-1	-	TRBJ1-1	TGCGCCAGCAGCTTGGATCCTGTTTCCACTGAAGCTTTCTTT	CASSLDPVSTEAFF
-	TRBV5-1	-	TRBJ1-2	TGCGCCCAGCCTGGAGAACTACCTTATGGCTACACCTTC	CAQPGELPYGYTF
TRBD2	TRBV9	once	TRBJ2-4	TGTGCCAGCAGCGTAGACGTACGGGGGGGCCGAGCCAAAAACATTCAGTACTTC	CASSVDVRGGRAKNIQYF
TRBD1	TRBV11-2	-	TRBJ1-2	TGTGCCAGCAGCTTAGTTGTTAATGAATTACGGGACAGGGCCTATGGCTACACCTTC	CASSLVVNELRDRAYGYTF
-	TRBV4-1	once	TRBJ2-5	TGCGCCAGCCAAGGTGGACAATCGGCGGAGACCCAGTACTTC	CASQGGQSAETQYF
TRBD2	TRBV6-5	-	TRBJ2-5	TGTGCCAGCAGTTACTCGGGCGGGGGGGAGGAGACCCAGTACTTC	CASSYSGGGEETQYF
-	TRBV7-2	-	TRBJ2-7	TGTGCCAGCAGCTTTAAAGGGGGTGACAGCTCCTACGAGCAGTACTTC	CASSFKGGDSSYEQYF
TRBD1	TRBV5-8	-	TRBJ2-6	TGTGCCAGCAGCTCCCAGGACAGGGCCGTCTCTGGCGTCCTGACTTTC	CASSSQDRAVSGVLTF
-	TRBV4-3	few	TRBJ2-1	TGCGCCAGCAGCCAAGACAGCTCGCGGCGTGAGCAGTTCTTC	CASSQDSSRREQFF
-	TRBV7-2	-	TRBJ1-3	TGTGCCAGCAGCTTCGGGAGACCGCTGCATTTT	CASSFGRPLHF
TRBD1	TRBV19	-	TRBJ1-5	TGTGCCAGTAGCAATGGGACAGGGACTTCAATTAGCAATCAGCCCCAGCATTTT	CASSNGTGTSISNQPQHF
-	TRBV5-1	few	TRBJ1-2	TGCGCCAGCAGCTTGTTACCAGGACTCACCCGAGGCTACACCTTC	CASSLLPGLTRGYTF
TRBD2	TRBV27	-	TRBJ2-7	TGTGCCAGCAGTTTAGGCGGGGGGGCTAAGCAGTACTTC	CASSLGGGAKQYF
-	TRBV27	-	TRBJ2-7	TGTGCCAGCAGGGACTTATCAGAGGGTGGATCCTACGAGCAGTACTTC	CASRDLSEGGSYEQYF
-	TRBV7-9	-	TRBJ2-5	TGTGCCAGCAGAACCGCTACCGCGGGGGCCTTGTACCAAGAGACCCAGTACTTC	CASRTATAGALYQETQYF
TRBD1	TRBV6-1	-	TRBJ2-2	TGTGCCAGCAGTGAGGGACAGGGGAACACCGGGGAGCTGTTTTTT	CASSEGQGNTGELFF
-	TRBV6-1	-	TRBJ1-1	TGTGCCAGCAGTGAAGCGCACGGGACGGGGGTGAACACTGAAGCTTTCTTT	CASSEAHGTGVNTEAFF
TRBD1	TRBV4-1	-	TRBJ1-2	TGCGCCAGCAGCCAAGAGGGGAGACAGGGAAACTATGGCTACACCTTC	CASSQEGRQGNYGYTF
-	TRBV14	few	TRBJ1-2	TGTGCCAGCAGCCAAGAGCCGGGAAGTCCCTATGGCTACACCTTC	CASSQEPGSPYGYTF
TRBD1	TRBV15	-	TRBJ2-4	TGTGCCACCAGCTATAGGACAGGGAACGACAAAAACATTCAGTACTTC	CATSYRTGNDKNIQYF
-	TRBV1	-	TRBJ1-2	TGCACCAGCAGCAAGAAACAGGGACGAAACCCATATGGCTACACCTTC	CTSSKKQGRNPYGYTF
-	TRBV7-9	-	TRBJ1-2	TGTGCCAGCAGCTTGAAAGCTTATGGCTACACCTTC	CASSLKAYGYTF
TRBD1	TRBV5-1	-	TRBJ1-2	TGCGCCAGCAGCTTGGTTAACGCAGGGGGCGCGACGAGATACACCTTC	CASSLVNAGGATRYTF
-	TRBV11-2	-	TRBJ2-2	TGTGCCAGCAGCTTAGACGGGGACAACCGACCTAACACCGGGGAGCTGTTTTTT	CASSLDGDNRPNTGELFF
-	TRBV5-1	once	TRBJ1-1	TGCGCCAGCAGCTTGGGAGCGGGGGATACTGAAGCTTTCTTT	CASSLGAGDTEAFF
TRBD1	TRBV5-4	-	TRBJ1-1	TGTGCCAGCAGCTTGAGGACAGGGGTCGACACTGAAGCTTTCTTT	CASSLRTGVDTEAFF
TRBD1	TRBV9	-	TRBJ2-1	TGTGCCAGCAGCTCTCGGACAGGGAGCTCCTACAATGAGCAGTTCTTC	CASSSRTGSSYNEQFF
-	TRBV4-3	-	TRBJ2-7	TGCGCCAGCAGCCATAAGACATCTGGCGAGCAGTACTTC	CASSHKTSGEQYF
-	TRBV5-6	-	TRBJ2-3	TGTGCCAGCAGCGAGACTGCTAGCACAGATACGCAGTATTTT	CASSETASTDTQYF
TRBD1	TRBV9	-	TRBJ2-3	TGTGCCAGCAGCGATCACAGGCTTTCCGGGACAGGGGGCACAGATACGCAGTATTTT	CASSDHRLSGTGGTDTQYF
TRBD2	TRBV6-1	-	TRBJ2-7	TGTGCCGCCCGGGAGGTAGTCAACGAGCAGTACTTC	CAAREVVNEQYF
TRBD2	TRBV5-1	-	TRBJ2-3	TGCGCCAGCAGCTTACGACTAGCCTCCACAGATACGCAGTATTTT	CASSLRLASTDTQYF
TRBD1	TRBV27	-	TRBJ1-4	TGTGCCAGCAGCTCGCCCCGCATCGGGACAGGGCGGTCGGGGGATGAAAAACTGTTTTTT	CASSSPRIGTGRSGDEKLFF
TRBD1	TRBV11-2	-	TRBJ1-1	TGTGCCAGCAGCCGGACAGGGAGAGTAGGAGCTTTCTTT	CASSRTGRVGAFF
-	TRBV11-2	-	TRBJ1-6	TGTGCCAGCAGCCCCTGCGGGGAGGGTTGCGCAAATAATTCACCCCTCCACTTT	CASSPCGEGCANNSPLHF
-	TRBV4-3	-	TRBJ1-2	TGCGCCAGCAGCCAAGTTTGGGGCGGATATGGCTACACCTTC	CASSQVWGGYGYTF
TRBD2	TRBV28	-	TRBJ2-2	TGTGCCAGCAGTTTTATGCTACCAACGTCTAGCGGGGGGGCCAAAACCGGGGAGCTGTTTTTT	CASSFMLPTSSGGAKTGELFF
TRBD1	TRBV2	-	TRBJ1-6	TGTGCCAGCAGTGTTGGGACAGGTTATAATTCACCCCTCCACTTT	CASSVGTGYNSPLHF
-	TRBV19	-	TRBJ1-1	TGTGCCAGTAGTATAACTGGTCAGGGGATTCATTTTAGAATCATGAACACTGAAGCTTTCTTT	CASSITGQGIHFRIMNTEAFF